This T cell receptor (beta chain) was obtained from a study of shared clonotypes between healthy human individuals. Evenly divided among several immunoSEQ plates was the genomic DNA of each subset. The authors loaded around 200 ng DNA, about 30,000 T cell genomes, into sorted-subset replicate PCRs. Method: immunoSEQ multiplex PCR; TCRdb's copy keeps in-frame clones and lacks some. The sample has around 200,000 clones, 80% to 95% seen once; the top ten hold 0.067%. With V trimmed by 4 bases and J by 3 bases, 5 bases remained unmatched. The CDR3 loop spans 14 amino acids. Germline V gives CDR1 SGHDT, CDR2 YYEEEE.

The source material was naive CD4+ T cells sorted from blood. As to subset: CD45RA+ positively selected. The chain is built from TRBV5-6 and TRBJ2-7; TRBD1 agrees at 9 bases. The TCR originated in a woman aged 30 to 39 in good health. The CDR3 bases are TGTGCCAGCAGCGTTTTGGGACAGGGCTACGAGCAGTACTTC. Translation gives CASSVLGQGYEQYF.